Shown below are 29 T cell receptor beta chains from a single sample sequenced in a study of cytomegalovirus exposure and HLA in healthy donors (dated by TCRdb to 2016 to 2017). The library was made by the immunoSEQ multiplex PCR assay. The multiplex PCR relied on a mix of 60 forward primers for TCR Vbeta segments and 13 reverse primers for TCR Jbeta segments. TCRdb's version of the immuneACCESS table is confined to in-frame rearrangements and falls short of the full clone set. An unresolved V gene accounts for under half of the shortfall where checked; the remainder is of unknown origin. For this sample there are approximately 190,000 clones; around four fifths appear just once. Approximately 0.8% of the sample goes to the ten largest clones. The sequenced sample consisted of PBMCs. These receptors originate from a woman aged 18-29 years in good health and CMV-seronegative.

The V call is TRBV6-5, the J call TRBJ1-2; D gene uncertain. The ends were cut back, 6 bases at V and 2 bases at J, with 16 bases in the middle. CDR3 length: 15 residues. Germline lookup yields CDR1 MNHEY and CDR2 SVGAGI. The CDR3 loop reads CASSAYWETNYGYTF. The CDR3 DNA sequence: TGTGCCAGCAGCGCCTATTGGGAGACCAACTATGGCTACACCTTC.

The chain carries TRBV18 and TRBJ2-5; tentatively, D is TRBD2 (7 bases). Germline CDR1 is KGHSH and CDR2 is LQKENI. V lost 1 base and J 3 bases, leaving 12 bases between the germline ends. This CDR3 region has 15 residues. The CDR3 loop reads CASSPRGGLEETQYF. The CDR3 DNA is TGTGCCAGCTCACCACGGGGGGGCTTGGAAGAGACCCAGTACTTC.

The rearrangement uses TRBV7-9 and TRBJ2-3, with TRBD1 matching 7 bases. CDR1 and CDR2 from the germline V gene are SEHNR and FQNEAQ (reference sequence). The CDR3 is 15 amino acids. V shed 1 base, J shed 4 bases, and the junction held 5 bases outside the gene matches. CDR3 in amino acids: CASSLGGGRADTQYF. The CDR3 nucleotides are TGTGCCAGCAGCTTAGGAGGGGGCAGAGCAGATACGCAGTATTTT.

The chain recombines TRBV5-6 with TRBJ2-2, with a weak D call TRBD2 (7 bases). With 3 bases removed from V and 7 bases from J, the gap between germline ends came to 19 bases. Germline values: CDR1 SGHDT, CDR2 YYEEEE. The CDR3 totals 16 residues. The CDR3: CASSWPRGARGGELFF. The CDR3 coding sequence is TGTGCCAGCAGCTGGCCCCGGGGGGCCAGGGGCGGGGAGCTGTTTTTT.

The chain combines TRBV5-1 with TRBJ2-2; 11 bases fit TRBD2. With 4 bases clipped from V and 0 bases from J, the junction kept 11 bases outside the gene matches. Germline lookup yields CDR1 SGHRS and CDR2 YFSETQ. The length of the CDR3 is 19 residues. CDR3 region: CASSPHIAGGISNTGELFF. CDR3 nucleotide sequence: TGCGCCAGCAGCCCCCATATAGCGGGGGGGATATCGAACACCGGGGAGCTGTTTTTT.

The V and J genes are TRBV29-1 and TRBJ1-5; D not certain. V was cut by 7 bases and J by 1 base, with 11 bases left in between. Germline lookup yields CDR1 SQVTM and CDR2 ANQGSEA. The CDR3 runs 13 residues. The CDR3 reads CSAGMASNQPQHF. The CDR3 coding sequence is TGCAGCGCAGGCATGGCCAGCAATCAGCCCCAGCATTTT.

The chain recombines TRBV29-1 with TRBJ1-4, with 11 bases that match TRBD1. Per the germline V gene, CDR1 is SQVTM and CDR2 is ANQGSEA. The V gene end was trimmed by 7 bases and the J gene end by 6 bases; junction bases not matched to a gene: 1. The CDR3 contains 12 residues. CDR3 residues: CSAGQGDEKLFF. CDR3 nucleotides: TGCAGCGCGGGACAGGGGGATGAAAAACTGTTTTTT.

The chain has TRBV5-1 and TRBJ2-3; TRBD2 matches at 16 bases. Losses at the gene ends were 3 bases for V and 6 bases for J; bases not matched to a gene: 10. In germline, CDR1 is SGHRS, CDR2 YFSETQ. There are 18 residues in the CDR3. Here the CDR3 reads CASSSAGTSGGAGDTQYF. CDR3 DNA sequence: TGCGCCAGCAGCTCTGCCGGGACTAGCGGGGGGGCCGGGGATACGCAGTATTTT.

The gene calls are TRBV2 and TRBJ2-7; TRBD1 might be the D (6 bases). This CDR3 is 16 amino acids long. Trimming took off 3 bases at V and 3 bases at J, with 18 bases between the two ends. Germline V CDR1 and CDR2: SNHLY, FYNNEI. CDR3 protein: CASSEGLDRSLYEQYF. The CDR3 bases are TGTGCCAGCAGTGAGGGTCTGGACAGATCACTCTACGAGCAGTACTTC.

V gene TRBV6-1 combines with J gene TRBJ1-4; D is uncertain. Germline CDR1 and CDR2: MNHNS and SASEGT. This CDR3 has 15 residues. Deletions cut 6 bases from V and 6 bases from J, with 17 bases between. CDR3 loop: CASSQRDGEHEKLFF. The CDR3 bases are TGTGCCAGCAGCCAACGGGATGGTGAACATGAAAAACTGTTTTTT.

The CDR3 region has the DNA TGTGCCAGCAGTTACCTTTCCGCGGGCGGGGAGCAGTTCTTC. This translates into CASSYLSAGGEQFF. The chain carries TRBV6-5 and TRBJ2-1, with D tentatively TRBD2 (5 bases). With 2 bases removed from V and 10 bases from J, the gap between germline ends came to 15 bases. The CDR3 contains 14 residues. Germline V CDR1 and CDR2: MNHEY, SVGAGI.

The rearrangement joins TRBV6-1 to TRBJ1-2; 9 bases are a match to TRBD1. The V segment lost 6 bases and the J segment 2 bases; nucleotides outside the gene matches: 4. Germline assignment: CDR1 MNHNS and CDR2 SASEGT. This CDR3 has 14 amino acids. The CDR3 reads CASRPGQGNYGYTF. In DNA form, the CDR3 reads TGTGCCAGCAGACCGGGACAGGGAAACTATGGCTACACCTTC.

The V and J genes are TRBV6-1 and TRBJ2-5; D not resolved. Trimming cost V 7 bases and J 4 bases, with 10 bases left between them. CDR3 length: 12 amino acids. CDR1 and CDR2 from the germline V gene are MNHNS and SASEGT. In nucleotides, the CDR3 is TGTGCCAGCACCCCCCCTGTAGAGACCCAGTACTTC. This sequence encodes CASTPPVETQYF.

The rearrangement uses TRBV2 and TRBJ1-2; 8 bases align to TRBD1. From germline, CDR1 is SNHLY and CDR2 FYNNEI. J gave up 7 bases and V 7 bases, and 14 bases lay outside the gene matches. This CDR3 is 15 amino acids long. In DNA, the CDR3 is TGTGCCAGCACCCAGGGGGCAGGAGCAATCGGTGGCTACACCTTC. Amino acid sequence: CASTQGAGAIGGYTF.

The chain links TRBV2 to TRBJ2-3, with 7 positions matching TRBD2. Germline CDR1 reads SNHLY; CDR2 reads FYNNEI. J was trimmed by 0 bases and V by 5 bases; bases with no gene match: 5. This CDR3 spans 15 amino acids. CDR3 residues: CASSPLSGSTDTQYF. For the CDR3, the DNA is TGTGCCAGCAGTCCACTTAGCGGGAGCACAGATACGCAGTATTTT.

This clone was detected a few times. The V gene is TRBV6-5, the J gene TRBJ2-3; a weak D match, TRBD2 (6 bases). Per germline, CDR1 MNHEY and CDR2 SVGAGI. V gave up 0 bases and J gave up 1 base, with 11 bases separating them. The CDR3 loop spans 16 amino acids. The CDR3 here is CASSYSGGVGTDTQYF. DNA for the CDR3: TGTGCCAGCAGTTACTCTGGCGGGGTGGGCACAGATACGCAGTATTTT.

The chain uses TRBV7-9 and TRBJ2-1, with 7 bases that match TRBD2. The CDR3 sequence is 11 residues long. The V gene end was trimmed by 5 bases and the J gene end by 12 bases; junction bases not matched to a gene: 4. The germline V gene has CDR1 SEHNR and CDR2 FQNEAQ (reference sequence). The CDR3 reads CASSPTSAQFF. The CDR3 DNA follows: TGTGCCAGCAGCCCTACTAGCGCGCAGTTCTTC.

The chain carries TRBV5-4 and TRBJ2-2; TRBD2 matches at 8 bases. The V gene end was trimmed by 8 bases and the J gene end by 2 bases; junction bases not matched to a gene: 5. The CDR3 extends over 14 amino acids. The germline V gene encodes CDR1 SGHNT and CDR2 YYREEE (reference sequence). The CDR3 loop reads CASTTSGNTGELFF. The CDR3 DNA follows: TGTGCCAGTACAACTAGCGGAAACACCGGGGAGCTGTTTTTT.

The rearrangement joins TRBV6-1 to TRBJ1-1; D remains unclear. Trimming shortened V by 6 bases and J by 4 bases, and 9 bases separated the two germline ends. Germline V gene lookup returns CDR1 MNHNS and CDR2 SASEGT. This CDR3 spans 12 amino acids. The CDR3 DNA follows: TGTGCCAGCAGAAGTCGGGTCACTGAAGCTTTCTTT. Its protein product is CASRSRVTEAFF.

This chain connects TRBV7-8 to TRBJ2-2, with 7 bases that match TRBD2. This CDR3 is built from 16 residues. V trimming: 6 bases; J trimming: 1 base; junction bases outside the gene matches: 8. Germline V gene data show CDR1 as SGHVS and CDR2 as FQNEAQ. The CDR3 DNA is TGTGCCAGCAGGTCCAGTACGGGAGGGAACACCGGGGAGCTGTTTTTT. Protein product: CASRSSTGGNTGELFF.

The chain recombines TRBV7-9 with TRBJ2-1; tentatively, D is TRBD1 (6 bases). The germline V and J ends were trimmed by 2 bases and 3 bases, with 17 bases remaining between them. The CDR3 length is 17 residues. Germline V gives CDR1 SEHNR, CDR2 FQNEAQ (reference sequence). For the CDR3, the DNA is TGTGCCAGCAGCTTAAGGGGGTCCGGGGAATTCTACAATGAGCAGTTCTTC. Translation: CASSLRGSGEFYNEQFF.

The chain couples TRBV2 to TRBJ2-2; possibly TRBD1 for D (6 bases). V lost 5 bases, J lost 5 bases, and 12 bases lay in between. The length of the CDR3 is 14 residues. Germline CDR1 and CDR2: SNHLY and FYNNEI. The CDR3 loop is CASSLRGRTGELFF. The DNA for the CDR3 is TGTGCCAGCAGTCTCAGGGGCCGGACCGGGGAGCTGTTTTTT.

In DNA form, the CDR3 reads TGTGCCAGCAGCCTACCCATGGACAAGCGGGAGATTATGGAGACCCAGTACTTC. It translates to CASSLPMDKREIMETQYF. The chain couples TRBV7-6 to TRBJ2-5; 8 nucleotides line up with TRBD2. J was trimmed by 5 bases and V by 5 bases; bases with no gene match: 19. The CDR3 has 18 residues. Germline loops: CDR1 SGHVS, CDR2 FNYEAQ.

The CDR3 sequence: CASSVGTNAQYF. As DNA, the CDR3 is TGTGCCAGCAGCGTAGGAACAAATGCGCAGTATTTT. The rearrangement links TRBV9 to TRBJ2-3; D unresolved. The length of the CDR3 is 12 residues. The germline gives CDR1 SGDLS, CDR2 YYNGEE. Trimming removed 0 bases from V and 10 bases from J, with 9 bases in between.

The chain has TRBV28 and TRBJ1-2; D unresolved. Germline V gene sequence: CDR1 MDHEN, CDR2 SYDVKM. The CDR3 is 12 residues long. V was trimmed by 3 bases and J by 6 bases, leaving 8 bases between them. CDR3 residues: CASSLPTDGYTF. The CDR3 DNA reads as TGTGCCAGCAGTTTGCCAACAGATGGCTACACCTTC.

The chain combines TRBV27 with TRBJ2-1; TRBD2 matches 10 bases. There are 15 residues in the CDR3. Per the germline V gene, CDR1 is MNHEY and CDR2 is SMNVEV (reference sequence). With 0 bases clipped from V and 12 bases from J, the junction kept 8 bases outside the gene matches. The DNA for the CDR3 is TGTGCCAGCAGTTTATCGGTCCTAGCGGGAGTGAGGCAGTTCTTC. Translation gives CASSLSVLAGVRQFF.

This clone appeared a single time. The genes are TRBV27 and TRBJ2-7; 7 bases agree with TRBD2. Trimming cost V 7 bases and J 4 bases; bases outside gene matches: 10. The CDR3 contains 14 residues. The V gene's germline CDR1 is MNHEY and CDR2 SMNVEV (reference sequence). This CDR3 reads CASTRSGIGYEQYF. The DNA for the CDR3 is TGTGCCAGCACCCGAAGCGGGATAGGTTACGAGCAGTACTTC.

CDR3 sequence reads: CASSLNTGPYYEQYF. In DNA form, the CDR3 reads TGTGCCAGCAGTTTAAACACAGGCCCATACTACGAGCAGTACTTC. The chain uses TRBV27 and TRBJ2-7; tentatively, D is TRBD1 (5 bases). Germline assignment: CDR1 MNHEY and CDR2 SMNVEV (reference sequence). The ends were cut back, 2 bases at V and 3 bases at J, with 14 bases in the middle. The CDR3 is made up of 15 amino acids.

The genes are TRBV5-1 and TRBJ2-5; 10 bases agree with TRBD2. The CDR3 is 15 amino acids. The ends lost 3 bases at V and 3 bases at J; junction bases unmatched: 5. CDR1 is SGHRS, CDR2 YFSETQ, per germline. CDR3 in DNA: TGCGCCAGCAGCTCGGAGCTAGCGGGGGAAGAGACCCAGTACTTC. Amino acid sequence: CASSSELAGEETQYF.